A selection of T cell receptor beta chains follows, all from one sample in a study of T cells in tumors after PD-1 blockade. TCRdb's copy holds only in-frame clones and misses some; the assay was immunoSEQ multiplex PCR. This sample has tens of thousands of clones, with roughly 76% found just once. Material: PBMCs, obtained after anti-PD-1 treatment. The receptors originated from a human donor with basal cell carcinoma. Both conserved end residues are part of each CDR3. Fields, in order: D gene, V gene, J gene, clone size, CDR3 length, CDR3 protein, CDR3 DNA. A D gene is named only where the DNA matches it firmly. Rows give clone size only sometimes, using once, few, many, or a class for an expanded clone.

>.|TRBV4-2|TRBJ2-1|.|15
CASSHREAQGNEQFF
TGTGCCAGCAGCCATCGAGAGGCCCAGGGGAATGAGCAGTTCTTC
>.|TRBV21-1|TRBJ1-5|.|21
CASSKDDQGWGIVYSNQPQHF
TGTGCCAGCAGCAAAGACGATCAGGGTTGGGGGATAGTTTATAGCAATCAGCCCCAGCATTTT
>TRBD1|TRBV28|TRBJ1-2|.|17
CASRVQGGHSFLYGYTF
TGTGCCAGCAGGGTACAGGGGGGCCACTCCTTTTTATATGGCTACACCTTC
>TRBD2|TRBV4-1|TRBJ2-1|.|16
CASSQVSGRNYNEQFF
TGCGCCAGCAGCCAAGTCAGCGGGAGGAACTACAATGAGCAGTTCTTC
>.|TRBV19|TRBJ1-2|.|15
CASSPPRRRDYGYTF
TGTGCCAGTAGTCCCCCCCGTCGCAGGGACTATGGCTACACCTTC
>TRBD1|TRBV11-3|TRBJ1-1|.|15
CASSFDRAVGTEAFF
TGTGCCAGCAGCTTTGACAGGGCCGTGGGCACTGAAGCTTTCTTT
>.|TRBV5-4|TRBJ1-3|.|16
CASSVTSRSSGNTIYF
TGTGCCAGCAGCGTGACTTCCCGATCCTCTGGAAACACCATATATTTT
>TRBD1|TRBV6-5|TRBJ1-2|.|14
CASRYRGRNYGYTF
TGTGCCAGCAGGTACAGGGGGCGCAACTATGGCTACACCTTC
>.|TRBV5-1|TRBJ2-5|once|17
CASSLTTARMAGETQYF
TGCGCCAGCAGCTTGACGACGGCTAGGATGGCGGGGGAGACCCAGTACTTC
>.|TRBV7-9|TRBJ2-5|.|13
CASSFTRMETQYF
TGTGCCAGCAGCTTCACTAGAATGGAGACCCAGTACTTC
>.|TRBV23-1|TRBJ2-7|.|16
CASSQSASALSYEQYF
TGCGCCAGCAGTCAATCGGCCAGTGCTCTCTCCTACGAGCAGTACTTC
>TRBD2|TRBV5-1|TRBJ2-7|.|15
CASSLGTSGGREQYF
TGCGCCAGCAGCTTGGGGACTAGCGGCGGTAGGGAGCAGTACTTC
>TRBD2|TRBV14|TRBJ2-7|once|16
CASSQDGAGISYEQYF
TGTGCCAGCAGCCAAGACGGAGCGGGGATCTCCTACGAGCAGTACTTC
>.|TRBV28|TRBJ1-1|few|12
CASTKAGTEAFF
TGTGCCAGCACCAAGGCGGGCACTGAAGCTTTCTTT
>.|TRBV4-2|TRBJ2-5|few|17
CASSQGRPGRGQETQYF
TGTGCCAGCAGCCAAGGCCGACCTGGTAGGGGCCAAGAGACCCAGTACTTC
>TRBD1|TRBV24-1|TRBJ1-2|.|15
CATSDPTGALRGYTF
TGTGCCACCAGTGATCCAACAGGGGCCCTGCGTGGCTACACCTTC
>.|TRBV13|TRBJ1-1|.|15
CASSSIDSLNTEAFF
TGTGCCAGCAGCTCTATAGACAGCCTGAACACTGAAGCTTTCTTT
>TRBD1|TRBV6-2/TRBV6-3|TRBJ1-2|few|15
CASSYRGQGTAGYTF
TGTGCCAGCAGTTACCGCGGACAGGGTACTGCTGGCTACACCTTC
>TRBD1|TRBV6-6|TRBJ2-2|many|13
CAHGQGVSGELFF
TGTGCCCACGGGCAGGGGGTCTCCGGGGAGCTGTTTTTT
>.|TRBV24-1|TRBJ2-5|.|13
CATSDLQRETQYF
TGTGCCACCAGTGATTTGCAACGGGAGACCCAGTACTTC
>.|TRBV10-3|TRBJ1-1|.|15
CAITRTSGLATEAFF
TGTGCCATCACTCGAACGTCAGGGTTAGCCACTGAAGCTTTCTTT
>.|TRBV28|TRBJ2-1|.|12
CASSTRGNEQFF
TGTGCCAGCAGCACAAGGGGCAATGAGCAGTTCTTC
>.|TRBV11-3|TRBJ1-1|once|17
CASSSPWQGRINTEAFF
TGTGCCAGCAGCTCCCCCTGGCAGGGAAGAATTAACACTGAAGCTTTCTTT
>.|TRBV7-9|TRBJ2-7|.|14
CASSPPAGPNEQYF
TGTGCCAGCAGCCCGCCAGCGGGTCCTAACGAGCAGTACTTC
>TRBD2|TRBV14|TRBJ2-1|.|16
CASSPLAGGMYNEQFF
TGTGCCAGCAGCCCCCTGGCGGGAGGCATGTACAATGAGCAGTTCTTC
>.|TRBV30|TRBJ2-1|.|15
CAWSVQRLKYNEQFF
TGTGCCTGGAGTGTACAACGACTGAAGTACAATGAGCAGTTCTTC
>.|TRBV7-2|TRBJ1-2|once|13
CASSLVQGLGYTF
TGTGCCAGCAGCTTAGTTCAGGGGTTGGGCTACACCTTC
>.|TRBV14|TRBJ2-7|.|14
CASSHLSPGNEQYF
TGTGCCAGCAGCCATCTCTCTCCAGGGAACGAGCAGTACTTC
>TRBD1|TRBV5-8|TRBJ1-2|.|14
CASSLNRQGGGYTF
TGTGCCAGCAGCTTGAATCGGCAGGGGGGAGGCTACACCTTC
>TRBD2|TRBV7-9|TRBJ2-3|.|16
CASSLVAGAVTDTQYF
TGTGCCAGCAGCTTAGTAGCGGGGGCGGTTACAGATACGCAGTATTTT
>.|TRBV29-1|TRBJ1-3|once|13
CSVNRLSGNTIYF
TGCAGCGTCAACAGGCTCTCTGGAAACACCATATATTTT
>.|TRBV7-3|TRBJ2-6|.|16
CASSFQGTAGANVLTF
TGTGCCAGCAGCTTCCAGGGGACGGCTGGGGCCAACGTCCTGACTTTC
>TRBD2|TRBV9|TRBJ2-3|.|15
CASSGSGRSTDTQYF
TGTGCCAGCAGCGGTAGCGGGAGGAGTACAGATACGCAGTATTTT
>TRBD2|TRBV28|TRBJ2-5|.|14
CASSPGTSPKTQYF
TGTGCCAGCAGCCCCGGGACTAGCCCGAAGACCCAGTACTTC
>.|TRBV21-1|TRBJ2-3|.|16
CASSKSWLAGGGTQYF
TGTGCCAGCAGCAAATCGTGGCTAGCGGGAGGTGGTACGCAGTATTTT
>.|TRBV13|TRBJ2-1|.|14
CASSSQITYNEQFF
TGTGCCAGCAGCTCACAGATAACCTACAATGAGCAGTTCTTC
>TRBD1|TRBV28|TRBJ1-1|.|18
CASSFLDRGFISNTEAFF
TGTGCCAGCAGTTTCCTGGACAGGGGATTTATTTCGAACACTGAAGCTTTCTTT
>.|TRBV6-5|TRBJ1-1|.|15
CASSYSRGGASVAFF
TGTGCCAGCAGTTACTCGAGGGGGGGCGCATCCGTAGCTTTCTTT
>.|TRBV27|TRBJ1-1|once|13
CASSSRVGTEAFF
TGTGCCAGCAGTTCTAGGGTAGGCACTGAAGCTTTCTTT
>TRBD2|TRBV2|TRBJ2-2|.|16
CASSGRLAGGPGELFF
TGTGCCAGCAGTGGGAGACTAGCGGGGGGGCCCGGGGAGCTGTTTTTT
>TRBD1|TRBV12-3/TRBV12-4|TRBJ1-1|.|12
CASRNRGNRAFF
TGTGCCAGCAGGAACAGGGGGAACAGAGCTTTCTTT
>.|TRBV27|TRBJ1-5|.|14
CASSRRADNQPQHF
TGTGCCAGCAGTCGAAGGGCAGACAATCAGCCCCAGCATTTT